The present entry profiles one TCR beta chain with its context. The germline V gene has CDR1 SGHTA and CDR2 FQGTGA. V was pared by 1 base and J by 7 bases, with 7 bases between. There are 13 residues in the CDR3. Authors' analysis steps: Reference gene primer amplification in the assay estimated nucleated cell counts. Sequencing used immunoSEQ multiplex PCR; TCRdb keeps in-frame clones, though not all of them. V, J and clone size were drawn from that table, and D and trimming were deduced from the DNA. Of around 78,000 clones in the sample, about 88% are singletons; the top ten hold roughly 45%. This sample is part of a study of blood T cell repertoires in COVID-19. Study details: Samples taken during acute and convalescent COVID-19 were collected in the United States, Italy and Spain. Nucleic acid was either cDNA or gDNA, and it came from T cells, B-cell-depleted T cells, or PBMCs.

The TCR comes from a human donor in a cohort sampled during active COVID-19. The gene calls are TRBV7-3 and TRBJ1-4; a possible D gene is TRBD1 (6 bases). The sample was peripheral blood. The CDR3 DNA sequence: TGTGCCAGCAGCTTAAGGGGGCTTGAAAAACTGTTTTTT. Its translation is CASSLRGLEKLFF.